The clone carrying this TCR beta chain was observed many times. As part of library construction, unique molecular identifiers were attached to individual cDNA molecules. Each CDR3 protein is one row after TCRdb ran MiXCR on the 5' RACE reads. The sample shows about 35,000 distinct CDR3 sequences, less than 7% of them seen only once. The data stem from a study of early T cells in non-severe SARS-CoV-2 infection. Germline V gene sequence: CDR1 MNHEY, CDR2 SVGEGT. The CDR3 contains 14 residues. Losses at the gene ends were 8 bases for V and 2 bases for J; bases not matched to a gene: 5. V and J are TRBV6-2 or TRBV6-3 and TRBJ2-5, with 10 bases lining up with TRBD2. The clonotype was recovered from an adult who was a healthcare worker with PCR-confirmed SARS-CoV-2 infection or an uninfected control (not recorded which). The sample in question was whole blood, obtained at baseline. The CDR3 protein is CASHRTSGQETQYF. The DNA for the CDR3 is TGTGCCAGCCACCGGACTAGCGGACAAGAGACCCAGTACTTC.